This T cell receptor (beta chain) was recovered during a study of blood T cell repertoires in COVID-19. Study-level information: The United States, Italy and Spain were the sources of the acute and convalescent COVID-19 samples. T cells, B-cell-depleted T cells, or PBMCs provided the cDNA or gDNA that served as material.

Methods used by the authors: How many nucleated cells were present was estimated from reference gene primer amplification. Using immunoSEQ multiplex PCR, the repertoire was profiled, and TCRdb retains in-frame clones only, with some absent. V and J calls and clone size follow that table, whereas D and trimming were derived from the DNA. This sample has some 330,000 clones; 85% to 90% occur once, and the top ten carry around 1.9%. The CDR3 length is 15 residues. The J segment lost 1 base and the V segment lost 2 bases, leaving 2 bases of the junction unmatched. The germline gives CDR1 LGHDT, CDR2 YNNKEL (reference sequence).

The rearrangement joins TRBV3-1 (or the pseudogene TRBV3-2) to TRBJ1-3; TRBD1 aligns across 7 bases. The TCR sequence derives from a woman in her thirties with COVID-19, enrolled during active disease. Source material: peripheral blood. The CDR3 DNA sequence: TGTGCCAGCAGCCAAAGGGGACAGTCTGGAAACACCATATATTTT. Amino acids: CASSQRGQSGNTIYF.